This entry describes one T cell receptor beta chain. This receptor's antigen is unknown. Base qualities are not provided; no much larger clone lies one nucleotide away. To prepare the library, the immunoSEQ multiplex PCR assay was applied. TCRdb retrieved this table from immuneACCESS and kept in-frame rearrangements only. Not all clones are present; in checked studies, unresolved V genes account for under half, and no reason is known for the remainder. This sample has more than 75,000 clones in its table, and roughly 91% of those were observed once. More than 0.9% of the sample rests with the top ten. The germline V gene (reference sequence) yields SGHNT for CDR1 and YYREEE for CDR2. Trimming removed 4 bases from V and 5 bases from J; the gene matches leave 7 bases unexplained. The CDR3 contains 14 residues, cysteine and phenylalanine counted. Left in the record is the CDR3 DNA by itself, 42 bases read in frame from the first base.

This sample stems from a study of T cell changes during pregnancy in multiple sclerosis (dated by TCRdb to the late 2010s). Looking at the study overall: The study looked at changes in the T cell repertoire across pregnancy in women with multiple sclerosis.

Here the chain combines TRBV5-4 and TRBJ1-1; TRBD1 lines up with 8 middle nucleotides. This material consisted of peripheral blood, taken in the first trimester of pregnancy. The receptor was isolated from a female donor with multiple sclerosis, enrolled in a pregnancy study. This receptor carries the CDR3 CASSPRTGQTEAFF. In nucleotides, the sequence is TGTGCCAGCAGCCCTCGGACAGGGCAGACTGAAGCTTTCTTT.